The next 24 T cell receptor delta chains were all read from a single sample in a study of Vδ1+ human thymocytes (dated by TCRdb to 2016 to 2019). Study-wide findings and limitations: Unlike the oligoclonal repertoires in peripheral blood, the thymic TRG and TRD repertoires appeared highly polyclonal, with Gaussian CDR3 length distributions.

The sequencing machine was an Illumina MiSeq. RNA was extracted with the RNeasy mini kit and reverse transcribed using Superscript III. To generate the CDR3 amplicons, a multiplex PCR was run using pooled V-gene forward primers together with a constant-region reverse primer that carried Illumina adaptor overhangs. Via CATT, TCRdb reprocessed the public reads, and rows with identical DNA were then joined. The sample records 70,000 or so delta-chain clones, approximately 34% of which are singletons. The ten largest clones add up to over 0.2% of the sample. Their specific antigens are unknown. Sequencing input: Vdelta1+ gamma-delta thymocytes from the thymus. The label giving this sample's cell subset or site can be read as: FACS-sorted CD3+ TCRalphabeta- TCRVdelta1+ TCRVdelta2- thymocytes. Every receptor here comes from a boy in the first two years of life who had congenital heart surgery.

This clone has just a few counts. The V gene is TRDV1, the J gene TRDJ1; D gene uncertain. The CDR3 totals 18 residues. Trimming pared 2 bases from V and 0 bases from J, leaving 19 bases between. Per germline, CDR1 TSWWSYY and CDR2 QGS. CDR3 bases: TGTGCTCTTGGGGAATCTCACTTTGAGGATCCGTACACCGATAAACTCATCTTT. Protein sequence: CALGESHFEDPYTDKLIF.

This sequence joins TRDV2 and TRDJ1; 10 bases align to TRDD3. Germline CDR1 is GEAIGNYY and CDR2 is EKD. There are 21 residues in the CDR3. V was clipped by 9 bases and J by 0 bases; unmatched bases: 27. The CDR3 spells CATVIRSYVRGIRVNTDKLIF. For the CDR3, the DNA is TGTGCCACCGTCATACGCTCCTACGTACGGGGGATACGAGTCAACACCGATAAACTCATCTTT.

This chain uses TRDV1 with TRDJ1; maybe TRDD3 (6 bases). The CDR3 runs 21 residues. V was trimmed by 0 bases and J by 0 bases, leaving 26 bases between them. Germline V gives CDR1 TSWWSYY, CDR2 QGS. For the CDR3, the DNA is TGTGCTCTTGGGGAACTCTCCAAACTCGGGGGACCTAAACTTAACACCGATAAACTCATCTTT. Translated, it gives CALGELSKLGGPKLNTDKLIF.

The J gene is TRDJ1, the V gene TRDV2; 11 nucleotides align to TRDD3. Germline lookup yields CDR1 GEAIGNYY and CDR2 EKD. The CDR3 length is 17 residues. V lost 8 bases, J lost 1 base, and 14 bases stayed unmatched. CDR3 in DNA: TGTGCCTCTCGTGCCTGGGGGATACTAGGGGCCACCGATAAACTCATCTTT. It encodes CASRAWGILGATDKLIF.

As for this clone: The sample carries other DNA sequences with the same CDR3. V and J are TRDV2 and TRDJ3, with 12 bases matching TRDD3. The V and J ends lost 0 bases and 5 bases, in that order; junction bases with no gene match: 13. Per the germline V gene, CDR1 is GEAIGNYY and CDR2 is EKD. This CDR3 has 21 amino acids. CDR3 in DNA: TGTGCCTGTGACACCGGATTAGGCCTACTGGGGGATACAAGGGACACCCGACAGATGTTTTTC. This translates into CACDTGLGLLGDTRDTRQMFF.

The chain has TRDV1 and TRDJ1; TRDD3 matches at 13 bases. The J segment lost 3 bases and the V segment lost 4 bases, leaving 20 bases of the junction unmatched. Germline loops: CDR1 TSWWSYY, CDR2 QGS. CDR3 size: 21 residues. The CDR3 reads CALGGRLPRALLGDTPDKLIF. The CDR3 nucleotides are TGTGCTCTTGGGGGACGCCTTCCTAGGGCCTTACTGGGGGATACGCCCGATAAACTCATCTTT.

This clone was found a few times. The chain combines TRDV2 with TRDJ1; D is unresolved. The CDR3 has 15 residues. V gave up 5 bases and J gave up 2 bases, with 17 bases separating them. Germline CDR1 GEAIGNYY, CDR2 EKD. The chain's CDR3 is CACVPGRTGTDKLIF. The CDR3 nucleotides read TGTGCCTGTGTTCCGGGACGGACGGGGACCGATAAACTCATCTTT.

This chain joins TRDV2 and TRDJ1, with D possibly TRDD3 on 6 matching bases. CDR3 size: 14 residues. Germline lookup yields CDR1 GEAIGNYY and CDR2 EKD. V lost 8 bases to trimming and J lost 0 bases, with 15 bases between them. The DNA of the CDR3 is TGTGCCTCGGGGGACCCCCAGTACACCGATAAACTCATCTTT. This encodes CASGDPQYTDKLIF.

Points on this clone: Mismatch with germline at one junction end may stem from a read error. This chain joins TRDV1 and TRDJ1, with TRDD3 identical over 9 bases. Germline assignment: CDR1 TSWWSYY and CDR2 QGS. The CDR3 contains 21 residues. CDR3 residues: CALGERGPSYWGTKYTGKLIF. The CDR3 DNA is TGTGCTCTTGGGGAACGTGGTCCATCCTACTGGGGGACGAAGTACACCGGTAAACTCATCTTT.

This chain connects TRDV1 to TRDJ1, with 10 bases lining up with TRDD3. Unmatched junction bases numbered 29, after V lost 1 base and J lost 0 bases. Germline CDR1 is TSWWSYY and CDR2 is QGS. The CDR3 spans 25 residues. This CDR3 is CALGERHRPLPRTGGSYPYTDKLIF. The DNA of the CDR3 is TGTGCTCTTGGGGAACGCCATCGCCCCCTTCCCCGTACTGGGGGATCGTACCCGTACACCGATAAACTCATCTTT.

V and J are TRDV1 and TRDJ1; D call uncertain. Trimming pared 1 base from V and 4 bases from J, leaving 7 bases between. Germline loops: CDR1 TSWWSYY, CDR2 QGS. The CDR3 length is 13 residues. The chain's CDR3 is CALGEHCGDKLIF. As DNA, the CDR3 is TGTGCTCTTGGGGAACACTGCGGCGATAAACTCATCTTT.

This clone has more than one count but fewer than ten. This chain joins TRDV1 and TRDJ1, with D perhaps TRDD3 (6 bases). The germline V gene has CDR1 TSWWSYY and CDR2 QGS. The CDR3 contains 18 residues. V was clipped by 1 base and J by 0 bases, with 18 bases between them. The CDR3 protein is CALGEPGGDPLYTDKLIF. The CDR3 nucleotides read TGTGCTCTTGGGGAACCTGGAGGGGATCCTCTGTACACCGATAAACTCATCTTT.

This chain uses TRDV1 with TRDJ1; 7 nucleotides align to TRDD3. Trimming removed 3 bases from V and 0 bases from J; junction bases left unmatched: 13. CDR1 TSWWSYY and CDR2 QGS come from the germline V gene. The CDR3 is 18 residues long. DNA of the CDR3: TGTGCTCTTGGGGAGCTATTCTCGGTGGGGGACTACACCGATAAACTCATCTTT. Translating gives CALGELFSVGDYTDKLIF.

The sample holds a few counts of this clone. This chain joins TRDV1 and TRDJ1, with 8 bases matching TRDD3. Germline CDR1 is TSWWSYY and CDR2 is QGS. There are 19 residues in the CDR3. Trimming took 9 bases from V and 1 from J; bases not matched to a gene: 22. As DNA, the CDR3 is TGTGCTCTGGCCTTCGGGAGCTACTGGTACTGGGGGGTCACCGATAAACTCATCTTT. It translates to CALAFGSYWYWGVTDKLIF.

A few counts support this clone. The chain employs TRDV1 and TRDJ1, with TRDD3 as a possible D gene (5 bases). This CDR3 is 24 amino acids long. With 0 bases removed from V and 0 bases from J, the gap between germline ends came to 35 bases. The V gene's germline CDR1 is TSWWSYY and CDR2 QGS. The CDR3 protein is CALGELKPPHTGRHQSRYTDKLIF. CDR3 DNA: TGTGCTCTTGGGGAACTAAAGCCCCCCCACACGGGGAGGCACCAGAGTAGGTACACCGATAAACTCATCTTT.

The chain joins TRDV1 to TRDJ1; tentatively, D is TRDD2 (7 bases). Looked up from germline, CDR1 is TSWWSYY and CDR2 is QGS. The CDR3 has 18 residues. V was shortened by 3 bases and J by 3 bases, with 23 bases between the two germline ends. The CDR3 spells CALGDPFLQGGGSDKLIF. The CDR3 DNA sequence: TGTGCTCTTGGGGACCCTTTCCTACAGGGTGGGGGGTCCGATAAACTCATCTTT.

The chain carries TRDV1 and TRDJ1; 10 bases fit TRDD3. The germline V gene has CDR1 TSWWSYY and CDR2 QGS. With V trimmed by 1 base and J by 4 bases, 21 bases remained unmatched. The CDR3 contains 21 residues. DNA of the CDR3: TGTGCTCTTGGGGAACCCGACTTGTTCCCCCAGACTGGGGGATCCGGCGATAAACTCATCTTT. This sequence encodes CALGEPDLFPQTGGSGDKLIF.

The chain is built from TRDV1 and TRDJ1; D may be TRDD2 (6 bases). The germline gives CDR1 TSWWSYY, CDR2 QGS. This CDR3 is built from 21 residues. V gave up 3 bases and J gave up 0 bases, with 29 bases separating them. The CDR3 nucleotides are TGTGCTCTTGGGGACCACCTTCCCTATACGCGTAGGGAAATCAACACCGATAAACTCATCTTT. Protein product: CALGDHLPYTRREINTDKLIF.

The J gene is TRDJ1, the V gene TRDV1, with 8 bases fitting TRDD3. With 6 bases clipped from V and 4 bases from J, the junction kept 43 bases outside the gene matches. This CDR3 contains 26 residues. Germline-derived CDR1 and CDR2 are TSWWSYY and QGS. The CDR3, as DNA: TGTGCTCTTGGCGAATGCATCCAGCCTACTTCCTTACCTTATACTGTGGGATACGTTGGGCTCGATAAACTCATCTTT. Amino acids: CALGECIQPTSLPYTVGYVGLDKLIF.

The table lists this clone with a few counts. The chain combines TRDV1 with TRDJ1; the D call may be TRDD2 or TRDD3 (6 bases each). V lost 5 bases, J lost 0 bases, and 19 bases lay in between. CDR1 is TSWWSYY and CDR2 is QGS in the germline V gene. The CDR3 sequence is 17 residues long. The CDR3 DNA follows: TGTGCTCTTGGGAACTCCTACGCTGGGGAGAACACCGATAAACTCATCTTT. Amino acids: CALGNSYAGENTDKLIF.

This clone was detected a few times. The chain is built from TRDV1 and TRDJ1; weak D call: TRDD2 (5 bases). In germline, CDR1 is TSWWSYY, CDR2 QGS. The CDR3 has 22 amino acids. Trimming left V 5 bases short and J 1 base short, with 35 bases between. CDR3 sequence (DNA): TGTGCTCTTGGGCCTACCCTCCGCCACACCCTCGTCCCCATCATCTCCACCGATAAACTCATCTTT. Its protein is CALGPTLRHTLVPIISTDKLIF.

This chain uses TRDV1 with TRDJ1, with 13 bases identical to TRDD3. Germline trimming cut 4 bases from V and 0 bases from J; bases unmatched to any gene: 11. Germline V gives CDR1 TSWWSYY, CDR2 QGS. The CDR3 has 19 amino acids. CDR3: CALGGRYWGIRLYTDKLIF. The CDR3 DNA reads TGTGCTCTTGGGGGACGTTACTGGGGGATACGTTTGTACACCGATAAACTCATCTTT.

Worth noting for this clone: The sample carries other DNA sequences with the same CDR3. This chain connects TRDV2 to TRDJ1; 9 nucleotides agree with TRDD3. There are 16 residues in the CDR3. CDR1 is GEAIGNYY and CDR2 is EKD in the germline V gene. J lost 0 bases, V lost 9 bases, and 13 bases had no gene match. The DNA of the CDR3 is TGTGCCACCACTGGGGGACCAATTCCTTACACCGATAAACTCATCTTT. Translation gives CATTGGPIPYTDKLIF.

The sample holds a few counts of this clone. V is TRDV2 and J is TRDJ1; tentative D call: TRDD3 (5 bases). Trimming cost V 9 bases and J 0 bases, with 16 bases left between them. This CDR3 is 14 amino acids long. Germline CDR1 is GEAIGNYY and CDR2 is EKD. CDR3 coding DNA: TGTGCCCGAACTGGAGCCCTCTACACCGATAAACTCATCTTT. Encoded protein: CARTGALYTDKLIF.